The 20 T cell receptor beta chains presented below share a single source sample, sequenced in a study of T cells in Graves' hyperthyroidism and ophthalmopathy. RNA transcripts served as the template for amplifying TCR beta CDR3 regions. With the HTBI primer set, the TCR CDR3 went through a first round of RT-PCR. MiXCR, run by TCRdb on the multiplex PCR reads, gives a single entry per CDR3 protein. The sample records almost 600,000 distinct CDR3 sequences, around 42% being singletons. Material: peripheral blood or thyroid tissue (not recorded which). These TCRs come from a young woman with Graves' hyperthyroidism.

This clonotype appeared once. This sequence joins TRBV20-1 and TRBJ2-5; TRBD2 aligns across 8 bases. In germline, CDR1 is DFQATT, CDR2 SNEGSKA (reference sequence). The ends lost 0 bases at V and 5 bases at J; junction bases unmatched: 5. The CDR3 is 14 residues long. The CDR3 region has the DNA TGCAGTGCTAGAGATCCGGGAGGGTTCGAGACCCAGTACTTC. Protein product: CSARDPGGFETQYF.

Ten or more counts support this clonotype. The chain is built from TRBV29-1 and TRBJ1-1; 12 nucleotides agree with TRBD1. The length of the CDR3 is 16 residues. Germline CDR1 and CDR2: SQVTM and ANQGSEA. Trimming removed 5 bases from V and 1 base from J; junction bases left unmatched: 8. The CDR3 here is CSVPPGQGAGNTEAFF. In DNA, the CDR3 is TGCAGCGTTCCACCGGGACAGGGGGCCGGGAACACTGAAGCTTTCTTT.

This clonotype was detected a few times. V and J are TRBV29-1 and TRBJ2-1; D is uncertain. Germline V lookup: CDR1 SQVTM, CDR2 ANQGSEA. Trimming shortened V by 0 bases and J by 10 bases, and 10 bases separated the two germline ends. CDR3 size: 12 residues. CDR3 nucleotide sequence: TGCAGCGTTGAAGATCAGAGGTGGGAGCAGTTCTTC. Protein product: CSVEDQRWEQFF.

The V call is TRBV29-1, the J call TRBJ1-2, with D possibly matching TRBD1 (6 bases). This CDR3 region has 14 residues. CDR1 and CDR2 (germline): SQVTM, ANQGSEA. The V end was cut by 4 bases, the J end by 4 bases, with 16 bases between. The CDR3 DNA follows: TGCAGCGTTGTCCGTCAGGGGATCGGCTATGGCTACACCTTC. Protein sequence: CSVVRQGIGYGYTF. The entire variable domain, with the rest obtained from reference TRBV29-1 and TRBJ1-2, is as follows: SAVISQKPSRDICQRGTSLTIQCQVDSQVTMMFWYRQQPGQSLTLIATANQGSEATYESGFVIDKFPISRPNLTFSTLTVSNMSPEDSSIYLCSVVRQGIGYGYTFGSGTRLTVV.

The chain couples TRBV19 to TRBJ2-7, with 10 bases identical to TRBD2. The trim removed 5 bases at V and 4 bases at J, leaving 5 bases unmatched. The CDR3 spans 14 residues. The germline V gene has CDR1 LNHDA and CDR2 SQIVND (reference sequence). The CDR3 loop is CASSASGLAYEQYF. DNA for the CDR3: TGTGCCAGTAGTGCCTCGGGACTAGCGTACGAGCAGTACTTC. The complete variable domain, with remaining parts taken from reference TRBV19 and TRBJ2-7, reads DGGITQSPKYLFRKEGQNVTLSCEQNLNHDAMYWYRQDPGQGLRLIYYSQIVNDFQKGDIAEGYSVSREKKESFPLTVTSAQKNPTAFYLCASSASGLAYEQYFGPGTRLTVT.

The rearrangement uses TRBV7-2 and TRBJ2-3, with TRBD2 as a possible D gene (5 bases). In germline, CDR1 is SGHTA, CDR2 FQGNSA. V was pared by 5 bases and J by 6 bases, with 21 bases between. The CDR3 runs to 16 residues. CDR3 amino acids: CASSRGEGVTGDTQYF. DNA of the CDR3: TGTGCCAGCAGCCGAGGTGAGGGAGTGACCGGGGATACGCAGTATTTT.

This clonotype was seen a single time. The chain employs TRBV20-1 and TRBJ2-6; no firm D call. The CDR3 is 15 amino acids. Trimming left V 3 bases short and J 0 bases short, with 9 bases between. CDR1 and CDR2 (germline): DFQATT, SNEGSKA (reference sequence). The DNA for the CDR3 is TGCAGTGCTAGGGACCGAAACTCTGGGGCCAACGTCCTGACTTTC. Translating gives CSARDRNSGANVLTF.

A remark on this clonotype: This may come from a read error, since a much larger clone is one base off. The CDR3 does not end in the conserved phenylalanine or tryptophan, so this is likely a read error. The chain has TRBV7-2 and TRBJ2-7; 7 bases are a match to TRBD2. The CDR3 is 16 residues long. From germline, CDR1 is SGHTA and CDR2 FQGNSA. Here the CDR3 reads CASSHIPAGFSYEQYC. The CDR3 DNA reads TGCGCCAGCAGCCATATCCCAGCGGGGTTCTCCTACGAGCAGTACTGC.

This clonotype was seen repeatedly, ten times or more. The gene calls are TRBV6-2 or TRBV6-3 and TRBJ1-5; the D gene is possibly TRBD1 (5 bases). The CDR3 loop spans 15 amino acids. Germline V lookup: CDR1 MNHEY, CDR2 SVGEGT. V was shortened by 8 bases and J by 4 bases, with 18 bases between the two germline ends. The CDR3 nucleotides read TGTGCCAGCTCCTTTTCCGCAGGGAGGAATCAGCCCCAGCATTTT. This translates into CASSFSAGRNQPQHF.

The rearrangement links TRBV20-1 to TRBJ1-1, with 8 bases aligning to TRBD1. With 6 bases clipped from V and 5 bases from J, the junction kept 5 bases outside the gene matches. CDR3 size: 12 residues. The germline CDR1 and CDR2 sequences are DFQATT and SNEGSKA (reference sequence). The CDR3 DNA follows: TGCAGTGCCAGGGACAGGTATACTGAAGCTTTCTTT. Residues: CSARDRYTEAFF.

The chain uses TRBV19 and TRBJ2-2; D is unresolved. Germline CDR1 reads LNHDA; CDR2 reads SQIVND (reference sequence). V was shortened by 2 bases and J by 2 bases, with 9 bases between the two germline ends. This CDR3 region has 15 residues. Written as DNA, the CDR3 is TGTGCCAGTAGTATAAGTACAGATAACACCGGGGAGCTGTTTTTT. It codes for CASSISTDNTGELFF.

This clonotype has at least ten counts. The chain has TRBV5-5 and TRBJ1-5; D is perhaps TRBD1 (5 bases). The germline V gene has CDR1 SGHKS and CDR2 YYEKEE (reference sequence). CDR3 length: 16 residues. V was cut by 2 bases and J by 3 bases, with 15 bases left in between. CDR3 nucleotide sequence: TGTGCCAGCAGCTTTTCCCGTGACAGCGACAATCAGCCCCAGCATTTT. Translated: CASSFSRDSDNQPQHF.

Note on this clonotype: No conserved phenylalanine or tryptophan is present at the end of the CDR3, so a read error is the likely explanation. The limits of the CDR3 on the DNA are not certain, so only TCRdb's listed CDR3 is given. CDR3 region: CATSVGTGDEQTL. The chain combines TRBV15 with TRBJ2-1; TRBD1 is the table's D call, not checked against the DNA. Germline V CDR1 and CDR2: LNHNV, YYDKDF (reference sequence). Termini included, the CDR3 measures 13 amino acids.

CDR3 residues: CASSQAHTIYF. The CDR3 bases are TGTGCCAGCAGCCAAGCACACACCATATATTTT. The V call is TRBV7-9, the J call TRBJ1-3; D remains ambiguous. In germline, CDR1 is SEHNR, CDR2 FQNEAQ (reference sequence). The V end lost 5 bases, the J end lost 8 bases, and 7 bases lay between the germline ends. The CDR3 spans 11 residues.

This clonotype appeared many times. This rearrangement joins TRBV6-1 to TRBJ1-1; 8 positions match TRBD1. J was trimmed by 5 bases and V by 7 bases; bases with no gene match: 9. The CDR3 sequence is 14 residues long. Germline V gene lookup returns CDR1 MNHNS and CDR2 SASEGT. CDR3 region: CASIRTGRQTEAFF. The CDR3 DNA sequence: TGTGCCAGCATCAGGACAGGGAGGCAGACTGAAGCTTTCTTT.

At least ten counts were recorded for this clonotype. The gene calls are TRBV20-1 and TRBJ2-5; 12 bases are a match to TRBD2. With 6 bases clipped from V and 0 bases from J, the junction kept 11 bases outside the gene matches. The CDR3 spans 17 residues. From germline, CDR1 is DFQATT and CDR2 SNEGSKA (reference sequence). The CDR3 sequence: CSADPGLAGGYQETQYF. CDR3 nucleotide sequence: TGCAGTGCGGACCCGGGACTAGCGGGCGGGTACCAAGAGACCCAGTACTTC.

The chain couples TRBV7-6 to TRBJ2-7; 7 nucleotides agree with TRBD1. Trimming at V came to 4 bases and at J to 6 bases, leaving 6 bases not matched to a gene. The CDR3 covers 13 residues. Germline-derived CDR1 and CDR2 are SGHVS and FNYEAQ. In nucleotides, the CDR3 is TGTGCCAGCAGCTACCGGGACAGTGGCGAGCAGTACTTC. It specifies CASSYRDSGEQYF.

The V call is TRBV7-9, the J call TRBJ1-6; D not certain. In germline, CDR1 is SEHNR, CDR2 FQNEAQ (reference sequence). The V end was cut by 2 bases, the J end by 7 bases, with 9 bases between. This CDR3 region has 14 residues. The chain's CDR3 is CASSLSDGNSPLHF. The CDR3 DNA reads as TGTGCCAGCAGCTTAAGTGATGGGAATTCACCCCTCCACTTT.

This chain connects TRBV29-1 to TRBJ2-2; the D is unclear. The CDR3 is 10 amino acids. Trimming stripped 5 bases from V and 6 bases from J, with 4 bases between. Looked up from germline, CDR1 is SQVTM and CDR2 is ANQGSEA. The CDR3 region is CSVYSGELFF. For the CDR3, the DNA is TGCAGCGTTTACTCCGGGGAGCTGTTTTTT.

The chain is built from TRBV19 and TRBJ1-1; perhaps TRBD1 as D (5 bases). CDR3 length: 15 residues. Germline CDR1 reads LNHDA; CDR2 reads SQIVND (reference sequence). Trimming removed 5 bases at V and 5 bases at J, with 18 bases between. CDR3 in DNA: TGTGCCAGTAGTCCCTCCTATTGGGGGAGGACTGAAGCTTTCTTT. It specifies CASSPSYWGRTEAFF.